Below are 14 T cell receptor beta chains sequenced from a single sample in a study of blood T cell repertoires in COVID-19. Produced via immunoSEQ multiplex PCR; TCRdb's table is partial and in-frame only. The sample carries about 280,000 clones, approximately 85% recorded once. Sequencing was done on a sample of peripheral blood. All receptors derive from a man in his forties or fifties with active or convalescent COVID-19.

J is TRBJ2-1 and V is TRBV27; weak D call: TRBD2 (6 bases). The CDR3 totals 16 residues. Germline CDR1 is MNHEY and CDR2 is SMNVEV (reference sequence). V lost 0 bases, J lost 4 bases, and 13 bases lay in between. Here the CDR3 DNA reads TGTGCCAGCAGTTTATCTTCACTAGCCCCATACAATGAGCAGTTCTTC. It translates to CASSLSSLAPYNEQFF.

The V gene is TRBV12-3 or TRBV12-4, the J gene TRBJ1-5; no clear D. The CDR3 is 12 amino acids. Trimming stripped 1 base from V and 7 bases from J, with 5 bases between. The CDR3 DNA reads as TGTGCCAGCAGTTTAGAGAGGCAGCCCCAGCATTTT. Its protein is CASSLERQPQHF.

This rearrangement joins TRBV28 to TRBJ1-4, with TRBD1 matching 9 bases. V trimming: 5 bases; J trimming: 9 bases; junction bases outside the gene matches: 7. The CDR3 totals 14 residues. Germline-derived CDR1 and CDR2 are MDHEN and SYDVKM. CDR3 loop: CASSTPGQGQKLFF. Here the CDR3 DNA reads TGTGCCAGCAGTACCCCGGGACAGGGACAAAAACTGTTTTTT.

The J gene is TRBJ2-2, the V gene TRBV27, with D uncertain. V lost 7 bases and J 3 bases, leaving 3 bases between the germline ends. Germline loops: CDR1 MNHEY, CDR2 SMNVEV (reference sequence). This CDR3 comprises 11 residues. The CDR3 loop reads CASTDTGELFF. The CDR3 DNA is TGTGCCAGCACAGACACCGGGGAGCTGTTTTTT.

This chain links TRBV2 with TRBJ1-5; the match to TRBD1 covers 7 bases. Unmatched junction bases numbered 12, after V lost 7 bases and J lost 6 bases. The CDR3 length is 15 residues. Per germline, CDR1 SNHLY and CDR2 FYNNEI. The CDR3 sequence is CASTEGTVYTQPQHF. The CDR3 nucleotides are TGTGCCAGCACCGAAGGGACAGTCTATACTCAGCCCCAGCATTTT.

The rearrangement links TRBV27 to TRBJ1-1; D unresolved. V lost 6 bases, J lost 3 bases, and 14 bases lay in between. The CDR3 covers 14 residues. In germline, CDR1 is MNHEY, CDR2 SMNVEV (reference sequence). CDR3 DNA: TGTGCCAGCAGCGTAGGGAGGGCGTACACTGAAGCTTTCTTT. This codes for CASSVGRAYTEAFF.

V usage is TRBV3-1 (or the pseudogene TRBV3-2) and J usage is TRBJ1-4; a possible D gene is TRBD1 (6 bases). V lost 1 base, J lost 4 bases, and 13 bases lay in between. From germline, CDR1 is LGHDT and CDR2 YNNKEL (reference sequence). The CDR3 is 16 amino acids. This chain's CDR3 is CASSQGIGQLNEKLFF. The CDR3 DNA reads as TGTGCCAGCAGCCAAGGGATCGGACAGCTTAATGAAAAACTGTTTTTT.

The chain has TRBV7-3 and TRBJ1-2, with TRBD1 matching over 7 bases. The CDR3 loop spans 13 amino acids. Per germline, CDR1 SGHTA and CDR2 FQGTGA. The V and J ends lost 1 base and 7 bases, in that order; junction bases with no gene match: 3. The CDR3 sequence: CASSLNRGGGYTF. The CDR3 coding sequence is TGTGCCAGCAGCTTAAACAGGGGTGGTGGCTACACCTTC.

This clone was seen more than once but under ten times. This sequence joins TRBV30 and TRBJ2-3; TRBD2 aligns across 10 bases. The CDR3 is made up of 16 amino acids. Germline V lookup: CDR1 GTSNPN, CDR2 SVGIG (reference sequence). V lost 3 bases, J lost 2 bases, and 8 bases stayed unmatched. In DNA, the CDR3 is TGTGCCTGGAGGCTAGCGGGAGCCGTGTACACAGATACGCAGTATTTT. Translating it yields CAWRLAGAVYTDTQYF.

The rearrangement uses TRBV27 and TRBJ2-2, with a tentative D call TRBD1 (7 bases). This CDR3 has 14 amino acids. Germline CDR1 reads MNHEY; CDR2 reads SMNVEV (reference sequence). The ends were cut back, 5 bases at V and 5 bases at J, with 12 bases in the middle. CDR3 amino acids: CASSGRGETGELFF. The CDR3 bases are TGTGCCAGCAGTGGCAGGGGGGAAACCGGGGAGCTGTTTTTT.

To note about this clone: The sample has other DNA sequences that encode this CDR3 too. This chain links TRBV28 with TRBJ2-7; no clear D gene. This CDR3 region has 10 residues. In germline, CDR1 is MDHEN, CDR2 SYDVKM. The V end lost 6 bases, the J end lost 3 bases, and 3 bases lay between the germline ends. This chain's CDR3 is CASSRYEQYF. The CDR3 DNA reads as TGTGCCAGCAGCCGCTACGAGCAGTACTTC.

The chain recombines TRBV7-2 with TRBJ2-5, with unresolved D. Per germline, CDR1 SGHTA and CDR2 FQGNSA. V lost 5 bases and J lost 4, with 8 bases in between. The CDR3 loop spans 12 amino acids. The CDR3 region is CASSPQVETQYF. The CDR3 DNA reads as TGTGCCAGCAGCCCTCAGGTAGAGACCCAGTACTTC.

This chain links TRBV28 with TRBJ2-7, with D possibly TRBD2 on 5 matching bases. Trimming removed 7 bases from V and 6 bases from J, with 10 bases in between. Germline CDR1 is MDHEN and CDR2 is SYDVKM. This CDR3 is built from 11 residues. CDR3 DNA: TGTGCCAGCACGCTACTAGGCGAGCAGTACTTC. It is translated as CASTLLGEQYF.

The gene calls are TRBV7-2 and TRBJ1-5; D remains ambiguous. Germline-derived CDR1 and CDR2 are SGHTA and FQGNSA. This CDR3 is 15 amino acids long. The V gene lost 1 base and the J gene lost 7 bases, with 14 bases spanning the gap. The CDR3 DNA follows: TGTGCCAGCAGCTTAGGCGTCGGGGATGTACAGCCCCAGCATTTT. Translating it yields CASSLGVGDVQPQHF.